This entry lists 27 T cell receptor beta chains sequenced from one sample in a study of blood T cell repertoires in COVID-19. Sequencing was performed with immunoSEQ multiplex PCR; in TCRdb, only in-frame clones are kept and a portion is missing. The sample lists 350,000 to 500,000 clones, roughly 88% occurring once. The sample taken for sequencing was PBMCs or T cells enriched from blood (not recorded which). The receptors come from a woman younger than 35 who had been exposed to COVID-19.

Only a few counts were recorded for this clone. This sequence joins TRBV19 and TRBJ1-4; maybe TRBD1 (6 bases). Germline V gives CDR1 LNHDA, CDR2 SQIVND (reference sequence). Trimming cost V 7 bases and J 6 bases, with 21 bases left between them. This CDR3 region has 16 residues. The CDR3 region is CASTQSRGPIHEKLFF. The CDR3 DNA sequence: TGTGCCAGTACCCAGTCGCGGGGGCCAATCCATGAAAAACTGTTTTTT.

The chain recombines TRBV28 with TRBJ2-3; 7 bases are shared with TRBD1. V lost 5 bases to trimming and J lost 3 bases; unmatched junction nucleotides: 8. The CDR3 sequence is 15 residues long. From germline, CDR1 is MDHEN and CDR2 SYDVKM. The CDR3 reads CASSLGGPFTDTQYF. DNA of the CDR3: TGTGCCAGCAGTCTAGGGGGCCCCTTTACAGATACGCAGTATTTT.

This sequence joins TRBV7-3 and TRBJ2-5; no definite D call. Germline V gives CDR1 SGHTA, CDR2 FQGTGA. The CDR3 has 13 amino acids. Trimming removed 1 base from V and 7 bases from J, with 10 bases in between. CDR3 protein: CASSLNEVGTQYF. The CDR3 bases are TGTGCCAGCAGCTTAAACGAGGTGGGGACCCAGTACTTC.

The J gene is TRBJ2-1, the V gene TRBV5-1; the D is unclear. This CDR3 has 14 amino acids. Trimming removed 0 bases at V and 8 bases at J, with 12 bases between. Germline assignment: CDR1 SGHRS and CDR2 YFSETQ. The CDR3 DNA sequence: TGCGCCAGCAGCTTGGTATTGGCCGATGATGAGCAGTTCTTC. Translating it yields CASSLVLADDEQFF.

The chain uses TRBV4-3 and TRBJ1-6; D possibly corresponds to TRBD1 (5 bases). Trimming took off 0 bases at V and 11 bases at J, with 14 bases between the two ends. The CDR3 loop spans 15 amino acids. Germline lookup yields CDR1 LGHNA and CDR2 YSLEER. This chain's CDR3 is CASSQEKLGATPLHF. The CDR3 nucleotides read TGCGCCAGCAGCCAAGAGAAGTTAGGGGCAACACCCCTCCACTTT.

The gene calls are TRBV4-1 and TRBJ2-7; D is possibly TRBD2 (5 bases). Trimming removed 3 bases from V and 6 bases from J, with 6 bases in between. This CDR3 comprises 11 residues. Looked up from germline, CDR1 is MGHRA and CDR2 is YSYEKL. The CDR3 here is CASSHGGEQYF. The CDR3 region has the DNA TGCGCCAGCAGCCACGGAGGCGAGCAGTACTTC.

The gene calls are TRBV27 and TRBJ2-5; 7 nucleotides match TRBD2. The CDR3 contains 13 residues. Germline loops: CDR1 MNHEY, CDR2 SMNVEV (reference sequence). Trimming cost V 3 bases and J 5 bases; bases outside gene matches: 3. The CDR3 region is CASSLVSGETQYF. The CDR3, as DNA: TGTGCCAGCAGTTTGGTTAGCGGGGAGACCCAGTACTTC.

The chain employs TRBV5-6 and TRBJ2-1; D is undetermined. The CDR3 runs to 19 residues. Germline V lookup: CDR1 SGHDT, CDR2 YYEEEE. V lost 3 bases and J lost 1, with 23 bases in between. The CDR3 nucleotides are TGTGCCAGCAGCTACCTCTTGGGCTCCACCCAGTGGTCCTACAATGAGCAGTTCTTC. Translation: CASSYLLGSTQWSYNEQFF.

The V gene is TRBV7-8, the J gene TRBJ1-6, with 9 bases aligning to TRBD1. V gave up 2 bases and J gave up 10 bases; unmatched junction bases: 18. Germline V gene sequence: CDR1 SGHVS, CDR2 FQNEAQ. The CDR3 contains 19 residues. DNA for the CDR3: TGTGCCAGCAGCTTACTCCGGGGGACAGGGAATATAGGTTTCTCACCCCTCCACTTT. This sequence encodes CASSLLRGTGNIGFSPLHF.

The chain couples TRBV29-1 to TRBJ2-7, with TRBD2 matching 8 bases. J was trimmed by 5 bases and V by 6 bases; bases with no gene match: 6. Germline CDR1 SQVTM, CDR2 ANQGSEA. The CDR3 is made up of 12 amino acids. The CDR3 DNA sequence: TGCAGCGTCCAGCGGGAGAGTCACGAGCAGTACTTC. This translates into CSVQRESHEQYF.

V gene TRBV4-2 combines with J gene TRBJ2-6, with D unresolved. V was trimmed by 0 bases and J by 0 bases, leaving 3 bases between them. The CDR3 spans 15 residues. CDR1 is LGHNA, CDR2 YNFKEQ, per germline. CDR3 region: CASSQDNSGANVLTF. In DNA form, the CDR3 reads TGTGCCAGCAGCCAAGATAACTCTGGGGCCAACGTCCTGACTTTC.

The chain employs TRBV7-2 and TRBJ1-2, with D unclear. Trimming removed 5 bases from V and 1 base from J, with 8 bases in between. This CDR3 has 13 residues. The germline V gene has CDR1 SGHTA and CDR2 FQGNSA. The CDR3 loop is CASSPGYNYGYTF. The CDR3 nucleotides are TGTGCCAGCAGCCCGGGGTATAACTATGGCTACACCTTC.

This clone was detected once. J is TRBJ2-1 and V is TRBV7-9; 7 bases map to TRBD1. Germline V gives CDR1 SEHNR, CDR2 FQNEAQ (reference sequence). The CDR3 sequence is 16 residues long. After removal of 6 bases from V and 7 bases from J, the junction contained 15 bases not matched to a gene. CDR3 amino acids: CASRPSFGTDLNEQFF. CDR3 sequence (DNA): TGTGCCAGCAGACCGTCCTTCGGGACAGACTTAAATGAGCAGTTCTTC. Combining the CDR3 with reference TRBV7-9 and TRBJ2-1 gives the whole variable domain DTGVSQNPRHKITKRGQNVTFRCDPISEHNRLYWYRQTLGQGPEFLTYFQNEAQLEKSRLLSDRFSAERPKGSFSTLEIQRTEQGDSAMYLCASRPSFGTDLNEQFFGPGTRLTVL.

The CDR3 loop reads CASSEIIAVAGVVDYEQYF. CDR3 nucleotide sequence: TGTGCCAGCAGTGAAATTATCGCGGTAGCGGGAGTGGTGGACTACGAGCAGTACTTC. The J gene is TRBJ2-7, the V gene TRBV2, with TRBD2 identical over 9 bases. Germline assignment: CDR1 SNHLY and CDR2 FYNNEI. There are 19 residues in the CDR3. The J segment lost 3 bases and the V segment lost 2 bases, leaving 17 bases of the junction unmatched.

V and J are TRBV12-3 or TRBV12-4 and TRBJ2-5; weak D call: TRBD1 (5 bases). The V end lost 3 bases, the J end lost 9 bases, and 14 bases lay between the germline ends. CDR3 size: 13 residues. CDR3 protein: CASSLGAGWAQYF. CDR3 nucleotides: TGTGCCAGCAGTTTGGGCGCAGGGTGGGCCCAGTACTTC.

The chain employs TRBV25-1 and TRBJ2-4; D may be TRBD1 (6 bases). Trimming stripped 0 bases from V and 8 bases from J, with 8 bases between. Looked up from germline, CDR1 is MGHDK and CDR2 is SYGVNS. CDR3 length: 13 amino acids. CDR3 sequence reads: CASSEYTGYIQYF. CDR3 nucleotides: TGTGCCAGCAGTGAATATACAGGGTACATTCAGTACTTC.

The chain combines TRBV13 with TRBJ2-5; TRBD2 matches 14 bases. Germline-derived CDR1 and CDR2 are PRHDT and FYEKMQ (reference sequence). The CDR3 covers 19 residues. V shed 4 bases, J shed 3 bases, and the junction held 13 bases outside the gene matches. CDR3 loop: CASSSFPGLAGEAEETQYF. Here the CDR3 DNA reads TGTGCCAGCAGCTCATTCCCGGGACTAGCGGGAGAGGCGGAAGAGACCCAGTACTTC.

This clone has a single count. The chain links TRBV18 to TRBJ2-7, with D perhaps matching TRBD1 (6 bases). CDR3 length: 13 amino acids. The germline V and J ends were trimmed by 8 bases and 5 bases, with 16 bases remaining between them. CDR1 is KGHSH and CDR2 is LQKENI in the germline V gene. CDR3 sequence: CASARDIRDEQYF. CDR3 in DNA: TGTGCCAGCGCAAGGGACATTCGGGACGAGCAGTACTTC.

The chain combines TRBV27 with TRBJ2-3; D gene uncertain. The CDR3 runs 15 residues. CDR1 and CDR2 from the germline V gene are MNHEY and SMNVEV (reference sequence). Between the trimmed V and J ends, which lost 6 bases and 1 base, there was a span of 14 bases. The CDR3 spells CASRNRKAGTDTQYF. The CDR3 coding sequence is TGTGCCAGCAGGAATAGAAAGGCGGGCACAGATACGCAGTATTTT.

The chain couples TRBV24-1 to TRBJ1-2; D unresolved. V was cut by 4 bases and J by 2 bases, with 13 bases left in between. The germline V gene has CDR1 KGHDR and CDR2 SFDVKD. The CDR3 length is 15 residues. The CDR3 here is CATSDHRLLNYGYTF. The CDR3 DNA is TGTGCCACCAGTGACCACCGTTTGCTAAACTATGGCTACACCTTC.

In the case of this clone: The identical CDR3 is also encoded by other nucleotide sequences in the sample. The chain is built from TRBV27 and TRBJ2-7, with TRBD2 matching over 14 bases. This CDR3 spans 15 amino acids. The J segment lost 4 bases and the V segment lost 3 bases, leaving 2 bases of the junction unmatched. From germline, CDR1 is MNHEY and CDR2 SMNVEV (reference sequence). DNA of the CDR3: TGTGCCAGCAGTTTGGGACTAGCGGGAGTTTACGAGCAGTACTTC. Its translation is CASSLGLAGVYEQYF.

The chain joins TRBV11-2 to TRBJ2-7; the match to TRBD2 covers 12 bases. Per the germline V gene, CDR1 is SGHAT and CDR2 is FQNNGV. V was pared by 5 bases and J by 4 bases, with 6 bases of the junction left unmatched. The CDR3 is 15 residues long. The CDR3 DNA sequence: TGTGCCAGCAGCCCTCGGACTAGCGGGAAATACGAGCAGTACTTC. Translating gives CASSPRTSGKYEQYF.

The CDR3 protein is CASSVQVSSYEQYF. The CDR3 DNA is TGTGCCAGCAGCGTTCAGGTGAGCTCCTACGAGCAGTACTTC. V is TRBV9 and J is TRBJ2-7; D not certain. The V gene lost 2 bases and the J gene lost 0 bases, with 9 bases spanning the gap. CDR1 SGDLS and CDR2 YYNGEE come from the germline V gene. CDR3 length equals 14 residues.

This clone was seen a single time. The chain is built from TRBV28 and TRBJ2-3; 11 bases are shared with TRBD2. The V segment lost 2 bases and the J segment 3 bases; nucleotides outside the gene matches: 4. CDR3 length: 16 amino acids. In germline, CDR1 is MDHEN, CDR2 SYDVKM. In DNA, the CDR3 is TGTGCCAGCAGTTTACTAGCGGGGGGAAGGACAGATACGCAGTATTTT. Its translation: CASSLLAGGRTDTQYF.

The genes are TRBV13 and TRBJ1-6; perhaps TRBD1 as D (5 bases). CDR3 length: 14 amino acids. Trimming shortened V by 2 bases and J by 10 bases, and 12 bases separated the two germline ends. Germline V CDR1 and CDR2: PRHDT, FYEKMQ (reference sequence). The CDR3 coding sequence is TGTGCCAGCAGCTTAAGTCAGGGAGGGTCACCCCTCCACTTT. Its translation is CASSLSQGGSPLHF. Combining the CDR3 with reference TRBV13 and TRBJ1-6 gives the whole variable domain AAGVIQSPRHLIKEKRETATLKCYPIPRHDTVYWYQQGPGQDPQFLISFYEKMQSDKGSIPDRFSAQQFSDYHSELNMSSLELGDSALYFCASSLSQGGSPLHFGNGTRLTVT.

CDR3 DNA sequence: TGTGCCATCAGTGTGGGACTAGCGGATGAGACCCAGTACTTC. Translating gives CAISVGLADETQYF. This chain joins TRBV10-3 and TRBJ2-5; 11 positions agree with TRBD2. The CDR3 extends over 14 amino acids. Germline V gene data show CDR1 as ENHRY and CDR2 as SYGVKD. V shed 4 bases and J 5 bases; nucleotides not matched to a gene: 3.

The V call is TRBV24-1, the J call TRBJ2-1; 7 bases are a match to TRBD1. Germline CDR1 reads KGHDR; CDR2 reads SFDVKD. V shed 4 bases and J 0 bases; nucleotides not matched to a gene: 5. CDR3 length: 16 residues. This CDR3 is CATSESNRGSYNEQFF. Written as DNA, the CDR3 is TGTGCCACCAGTGAATCAAACAGGGGCTCCTACAATGAGCAGTTCTTC.